This T cell receptor (beta chain) was sequenced during a study of spatial heterogeneity in lung cancer (dated by TCRdb to the late 2010s). Regarding the study in general: More beta-chain than alpha-chain transcripts were consistently detected, likely reflecting higher beta-chain transcript abundance. In the raw uncorrected reads, each unique combination of TCR and UMI appeared more than ten times on average. Both alpha and beta chains were TCR-sequenced in approximately 220 tumor regions, around 65 matched nontumor lung samples and roughly 50 PBMC samples obtained at surgery. TCR repertoire features were related to nonsynonymous mutation counts determined by whole-exome sequencing of tumor tissue. TCR alpha and beta repertoires were quantitatively compared across multiple tumor regions, matched nontumor lung and blood in non-small cell lung cancer. In tumor regions, TCR transcript counts showed a strong correlation with a T cell transcriptional module score derived from matched bulk RNA-seq. The paper's findings and limits, for the study overall: TCR-seq coverage of tumor T cells was estimated at only approximately 7% for alpha chains and around 13% for beta chains. A correlation was observed between the number of expanded intratumoral alpha and beta TCRs and the tumor nonsynonymous mutation count. Additional single-cell paired TCR alpha and beta sequencing was considered necessary to confirm, at a functional level, the hypothesis that regional TCRs recognize regional mutations. Counts of ubiquitous and regional expanded TCRs correlated with counts of ubiquitous and regional nonsynonymous mutations, respectively.

Inclusive of the bounding cysteine and phenylalanine, the CDR3 is 15 residues long. The only DNA kept is the CDR3, 45 bases in frame from the first base. V lost 5 bases and J lost 4 bases; the stretch between them is 18 bases long. In the germline V gene (reference sequence), CDR1 corresponds to DFQATT and CDR2 to SNEGSKA. By how much of the sample it makes up, this clonotype is medium-sized (0.01 to 0.1%). Its target antigen remains unknown. No much larger clone exists at a distance of one base, and base qualities are not known. Receptor libraries were prepared by 5' RACE. Sequencing instrument: NextSeq 500. In the TCR library protocol, a unique molecular identifier was attached to each TCR cDNA molecule so that PCR and sequencing errors could be corrected. For the original study's pipeline: TCR identification, UMI-based error correction and CDR3 extraction were all carried out with Decombinator tools. Expanded TCRs were defined as those above a frequency of 2 per 1,000, corresponding to the top 1% of the tumor frequency distribution. Expanded tumor TCRs were classed as regional if statistically deemed absent (corrected P<0.05) from at least one tumor region, otherwise ubiquitous. Each repertoire was subsampled 100 times to 5,000 TCRs, after which Renyi diversity was computed with the R vegan package. CDR3 similarity networks were built from amino acid triplet string-kernel similarity, connecting CDR3s with pairwise similarity above 0.82. Using fastp at Q25 and MiXCR, TCRdb reprocessed the public reads and kept productive beta chains. Every distinct CDR3 protein forms one entry, paired with its most common genes and DNA. The authors' filters were not applied to this entry. Within this sample are 8,000 to 9,500 distinct CDR3 sequences, with approximately 7% of them counted one time only. Jointly, the top ten make up around 9.4% of the sample.

The meaning of the sample's time point label: sample taken at primary tumor resection. Samples were obtained from around 72 patients with early-stage, untreated non-small cell lung cancer from the lung TRACERx cohort. Whole RNA extracted from tumor and nontumor lung tissue, or from cryopreserved PBMC samples, was used for TCR sequencing without cell sorting. Only patients for whom sufficient RNA was available from at least two tumor regions were selected for TCR sequencing. A lung pathologist reviewed the tumor and adjacent nontumor lung specimens before the specimens were selected. The V and J genes are TRBV20-1 and TRBJ1-5; the best D guess is TRBD1, with 6 bases matching. Material: lung tumor tissue, obtained at surgery. This sequence was found in a male donor with early-stage non-small cell lung cancer. The DNA sequence is given as TGCAGTGCTCAGCCCATAGGGGGAGGGAATCAGCCCCAGCATTTT. Its protein reads: CSAQPIGGGNQPQHF.